This TCR beta chain was retrieved from a study of blood T cell repertoires in COVID-19. Overall study context: Collection of acute and convalescent COVID-19 samples took place in the United States, Italy and Spain. T cells, B-cell-depleted T cells, or PBMCs provided the cDNA or gDNA that served as material.

Original handling: Estimation of nucleated cell counts relied on the amplification of reference gene primers. TCRdb's table, derived via immunoSEQ multiplex PCR, lists solely in-frame clones and lacks some. V and J calls and clone size come straight from that table; D and trimming were deduced from the DNA. The table shows tens of thousands of clones, with roughly 86% occurring only once. This clonotype was obtained from a man older than 75 with active or convalescent COVID-19. Sequenced input: peripheral blood.

The CDR3 sequence: CSGGTHQNNEQFF. The CDR3 region has the DNA TGCAGTGGGGGGACCCACCAGAACAATGAGCAGTTCTTC. J is TRBJ2-1 and V is TRBV29-1; tentative D call: TRBD2 (6 bases). Germline lookup yields CDR1 SQVTM and CDR2 ANQGSEA. This CDR3 spans 13 amino acids.